The T cell receptor beta chain described here comes from a study of blood T cell repertoires in COVID-19. Background on the study: The samples span acute and convalescent COVID-19 from the United States, Italy and Spain. PBMCs, B-cell-depleted T cells, or T cells were the source of the cDNA or gDNA that made up the material.

The CDR3 has 17 residues. Germline V gene data show CDR1 as SGHTA and CDR2 as FQGTGA. V gave up 0 bases and J gave up 0 bases, with 12 bases separating them. Seattle's enrolled individuals joined amid active infection and were then monitored longitudinally. This clone was seen a handful of times. In the authors' methods: Amplification of reference gene primers was used by the study to estimate nucleated cell counts. Here immunoSEQ multiplex PCR was the method, and the copy in TCRdb shows in-frame clones only, minus some. Clone size and V and J calls were adopted from that table, with D and trimming inferred from the DNA. Here the sample spans about 52,000 clones, 81% being singletons.

The sample was peripheral blood. The TCR originated in a woman aged 80 or over with COVID-19, enrolled during active disease. V gene TRBV7-3 combines with J gene TRBJ2-1; possibly TRBD2 for D (6 bases). The CDR3 coding sequence is TGTGCCAGCAGCTTAACGAGTCGGGAGCCCTCCTACAATGAGCAGTTCTTC. Amino acids: CASSLTSREPSYNEQFF.